This T cell receptor (beta chain) was documented in a study of CD8+CD57+ T cells in acquired aplastic anemia. TCR beta VDJ and CDR3 profiling used genomic DNA as template. Each CDR3 protein gets one entry after TCRdb re-called the reads with MiXCR. The table lists about 110,000 distinct CDR3 sequences, under 60% of them singletons. Between the trimmed V and J ends, which lost 10 bases and 5 bases, there was a span of 12 bases. The germline V gene encodes CDR1 SNHLY and CDR2 FYNNEI. This CDR3 is built from 11 residues. The gene calls are TRBV2 and TRBJ2-7; TRBD2 is a possible D gene (6 bases). The sample taken for sequencing was sorted CD4+, CD8+, or CD8+CD57+ T cells (not recorded which) from PBMCs. The TCR originated in a human donor in good health, serving as a control. The CDR3 DNA reads TGTGCCACCCTTAGCGGAAACGAGCAGTACTTC. It codes for CATLSGNEQYF. Drawing the rest from reference TRBV2 and TRBJ2-7, the complete variable domain is EPEVTQTPSHQVTQMGQEVILRCVPISNHLYFYWYRQILGQKVEFLVSFYNNEISEKSEIFDDQFSVERPDGSNFTLKIRSTKLEDSAMYFCATLSGNEQYFGPGTRLTVT.